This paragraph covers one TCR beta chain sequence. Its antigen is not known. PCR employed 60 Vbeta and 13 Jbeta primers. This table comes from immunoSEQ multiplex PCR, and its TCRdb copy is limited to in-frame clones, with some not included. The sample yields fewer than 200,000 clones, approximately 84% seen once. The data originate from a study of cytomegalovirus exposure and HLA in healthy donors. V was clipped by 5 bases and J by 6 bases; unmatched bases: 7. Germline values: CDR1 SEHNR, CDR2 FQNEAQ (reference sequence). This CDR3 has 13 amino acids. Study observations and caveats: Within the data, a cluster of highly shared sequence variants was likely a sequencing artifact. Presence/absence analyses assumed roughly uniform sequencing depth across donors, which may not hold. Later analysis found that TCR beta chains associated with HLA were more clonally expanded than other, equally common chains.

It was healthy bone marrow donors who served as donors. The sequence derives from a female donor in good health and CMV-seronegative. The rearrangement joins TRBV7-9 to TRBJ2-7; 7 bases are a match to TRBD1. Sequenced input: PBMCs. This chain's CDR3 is CASSPRDRIEQYF. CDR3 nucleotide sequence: TGTGCCAGCAGCCCAAGGGACAGAATCGAGCAGTACTTC.